These T cell receptor beta chains were read from a single sample in a study of T cells in Graves' hyperthyroidism and ophthalmopathy. MiXCR, applied by TCRdb to the multiplex PCR reads, yields one record per CDR3 protein. The sample consists of approximately 210,000 distinct CDR3 sequences, roughly a sixth of them appearing once. The sequencing sample was made of blood. The receptors stem from a man aged 50 to 60 with Graves' hyperthyroidism. CDR3s include the opening cysteine and the closing phenylalanine or tryptophan. The D gene is left open where the match is weak. Clone size is not always given. Where it is, it says once, few, many or a class for expanded clones.

len	v_gene	d_gene	j_gene	abundance	CDR3nt	CDR3aa
15	TRBV7-6	TRBD2	TRBJ2-7	many	TGTGCCAGCAGTCACGGTGCGGGAGAGGCCCACGAGCAGTACTTC	CASSHGAGEAHEQYF
13	TRBV4-1	NA	TRBJ2-3	many	TGCGCCAGCAGCCAAGATAACAGGGTAACGCAGTATTTT	CASSQDNRVTQYF
13	TRBV4-1	NA	TRBJ2-1	NA	TGCGCCAGCAGCCGTTGGGACTCAGATGAGCAGTTCTTC	CASSRWDSDEQFF
16	TRBV11-2	TRBD2	TRBJ2-1	NA	TGTGCCAGCAGCTTACTAGCGGGGGCGGGGCTCTATGAGCAGTTCTTC	CASSLLAGAGLYEQFF
15	TRBV20-1	TRBD2	TRBJ2-7	few	TGCAGTGCTAGAGCCCCCGGGACTAGCGGCTACGAGCAGTACTTC	CSARAPGTSGYEQYF
14	TRBV30	TRBD1	TRBJ2-3	many	TGTGCCTGGACTGACAGGGCCCGCACAGATACGCAGTATTTT	CAWTDRARTDTQYF
16	TRBV27	TRBD2	TRBJ2-5	many	TGTGCCAGCAGTTCCCTGGGTAGCGGGGCGCAAGAGACCCAGTACTTC	CASSSLGSGAQETQYF
14	TRBV18	NA	TRBJ2-2	NA	NA	CASSPKGPPGSCFF
16	TRBV11-2	TRBD2	TRBJ2-2	NA	TGTGCCAGCAGCCCCCCGGGACTACCGAACACCGGGGAGCTGTTTTTT	CASSPPGLPNTGELFF
14	TRBV10-3	NA	TRBJ2-7	NA	TGTGCCATCAGGGCTAGCGTTGGTTCCTACGAGCAGTACTTC	CAIRASVGSYEQYF
12	TRBV6-1	TRBD1	TRBJ1-5	few	TGTGCCAGCATTCAGGGGGATCAGCCCCAGCATTTT	CASIQGDQPQHF
14	TRBV5-1	NA	TRBJ2-7	NA	TGCGCCAGCAGCTTGGACACGAGCTCCTACGAGCAGTACTTC	CASSLDTSSYEQYF
15	TRBV7-2	NA	TRBJ2-5	many	TGTGCCAGCAGCTTAGGGACCACGTCCGGTGAGACCCAGTACTTC	CASSLGTTSGETQYF
13	TRBV18	NA	TRBJ2-1	many	TGTGCCAGCTCACCCGGGAGTGTTGATGAGCAGTTCTTC	CASSPGSVDEQFF
14	TRBV3-1	NA	TRBJ2-3	few	TGTGCCAGCAGCCTTCACGGTTTTACAGATACGCAGTATTTT	CASSLHGFTDTQYF
11	TRBV5-1	NA	TRBJ1-2	NA	TGCGCCAGCAGCCGCGACGGTGGCTACACCTTC	CASSRDGGYTF
17	TRBV2	TRBD1	TRBJ2-7	many	TGTGCCAGCAGTGATTCGGACAGGGGGCATCATACCTACGAGCAGTACTTC	CASSDSDRGHHTYEQYF
15	TRBV15	NA	TRBJ1-2	many	TGTGCCACCAGCAGAGAGGCCCAGGGGCAGGATGGCTACACCTTC	CATSREAQGQDGYTF
12	TRBV4-2	NA	TRBJ2-7	NA	TGTGCCAGCAGCAATCTAGGCAAAGAGCCGTACTTC	CASSNLGKEPYF
14	TRBV11-3	NA	TRBJ2-7	many	TGTGCCAGCAGCTTATCCGCGAATTCCTACGAGCAGTACTTC	CASSLSANSYEQYF
17	TRBV30	NA	TRBJ1-1	many	TGTGCCTGGAGGAAAAGCCCAGGGTGGGGGATGAACACTGAAGCTTTCTTT	CAWRKSPGWGMNTEAFF
15	TRBV6-1	NA	TRBJ1-1	many	TGTGCCAGCTATGCTATCAGAGGGGCGGACACTGAAGCTTTCTTT	CASYAIRGADTEAFF
11	TRBV12-5	TRBD1	TRBJ2-7	few	TGTGCTAGTGGTACAGGGGGGGAGCAGTACTTC	CASGTGGEQYF
14	TRBV29-1	NA	TRBJ2-2	few	TGCAGCGTTTCGAGGGTAGCACCGGCCGGGGAGCTGTTTTTT	CSVSRVAPAGELFF
15	TRBV5-1	TRBD1	TRBJ2-1	few	TGCGCCAGCAGCTTGGCGGGACAGGACTACAATGAGCAGTTCTTC	CASSLAGQDYNEQFF
16	TRBV7-2	TRBD2	TRBJ2-7	many	TGTGCCAGCAGCTTAACCGGGACTAGCGACTCCTACGAGCAGTACTTC	CASSLTGTSDSYEQYF
16	TRBV28	TRBD2	TRBJ2-2	few	TGTGCCAGCAGTTTATGGGCGGGGGGGGACACCGGGGAGCTGTTTTTT	CASSLWAGGDTGELFF
14	TRBV7-8	NA	TRBJ2-3	many	TGTGCCAGCAGCTTAGGTACTATAGCAGATACGCAGTATTTT	CASSLGTIADTQYF
11	TRBV28	NA	TRBJ1-3	many	TGTGCCAGCCTTGACGGAAACACCATATATTTT	CASLDGNTIYF
13	TRBV9	TRBD1	TRBJ1-4	few	TGTGCCAGCAGCCTCGGGACAGGGAGCAAACTGTTTTTT	CASSLGTGSKLFF
11	TRBV20-1	NA	TRBJ1-5	NA	TGCAGTGCCAAAAAAGAGGGACCCCAGCATTTT	CSAKKEGPQHF
12	TRBV2	NA	TRBJ1-2	many	TGTGCCAGCAGTGAGATTAACTATGGCTACACCTTC	CASSEINYGYTF
13	TRBV18	NA	TRBJ2-7	many	TGTGCCAGCTCTCCCGGGCCCCGCGACGAGCAGTACTTC	CASSPGPRDEQYF
16	TRBV28	NA	TRBJ1-2	many	TGTGCCAGCAGTTCAGAAACAGGGTTTTGGAACTATGGCTACACCTTC	CASSSETGFWNYGYTF
16	TRBV6-1	TRBD1	TRBJ2-3	many	TGTGCCAGCAGCCGAGGGACAGCCCCTAGCACAGATACGCAGTATTTT	CASSRGTAPSTDTQYF
14	TRBV27	NA	TRBJ2-3	many	TGTGCCAGCAGACAGGGCAGGGGCACAGATACGCAGTATTTT	CASRQGRGTDTQYF
13	TRBV7-2	NA	TRBJ1-2	NA	TGTGCCAGCAGCTTTGCAGCTAACTATGGCTACACCTTC	CASSFAANYGYTF
15	TRBV7-2	TRBD2	TRBJ2-3	NA	TGTGCCAGCAGCTTCGGACTAGCGCACACAGATACGCAGTATTTT	CASSFGLAHTDTQYF
14	TRBV7-2	TRBD1	TRBJ2-7	many	TGTGCCAGCAGCTTAAGACAGGGGGCCTACGAGCAGTACTTC	CASSLRQGAYEQYF
14	TRBV27	TRBD2	TRBJ2-1	few	TGTGCCAGCAGTAGCGGGAGGGCCAGAAATGAGCAGTTCTTC	CASSSGRARNEQFF
16	TRBV5-1	TRBD1	TRBJ2-4	many	TGCGCCAGCAGCTCCGGACAGGGAGGAGCCAAAAACATTCAGTACTTC	CASSSGQGGAKNIQYF
14	TRBV11-3	TRBD2	TRBJ2-5	NA	TGTGCCAGCAGCCCTAGCGGATACCAAGAGACCCAGTACTTC	CASSPSGYQETQYF
15	TRBV3-1	NA	TRBJ2-2	few	TGTGCCAGCAGCCATTGGACAGGGAGGGTCGGGGAGCTGTTTTTT	CASSHWTGRVGELFF
15	TRBV12-3/TRBV12-4	TRBD1	TRBJ2-1	many	TGTGCCAGCAGTCCAGGGGGAGAGGGTTCGCGTGAGCAGTTCTTC	CASSPGGEGSREQFF
15	TRBV6-1	TRBD2	TRBJ2-1	NA	TGTGCCAGCAGCGGATGGACTAGCGGGTACAATGAGCAGTTCTTC	CASSGWTSGYNEQFF
19	TRBV7-9	NA	TRBJ2-2	few	TGTGCCAGCAGCACTGATGGGATTTTATATATTCGAGGCGGCGGGGAGCTGTTTTTT	CASSTDGILYIRGGGELFF